This TCR beta chain came from a study of cytomegalovirus exposure and HLA in healthy donors. Study summary: A previous analysis identified approximately 110 million unique TCR beta sequences derived from 180 million or so T cells.

The CDR3 loop spans 12 amino acids. CDR1 is MNHEY and CDR2 is SMNVEV in the germline V gene (reference sequence). The junction had 3 bases not matched to a gene; V was cut back by 7 bases and J by 9 bases. This clone was seen just once. A multiplex PCR was run with 60 Vbeta primers and 13 Jbeta primers. Profiling relied on immunoSEQ multiplex PCR, and the TCRdb table lists in-frame clones only, not all of them. The sample has about 170,000 clones; under 75% are singletons. The sequencing sample was made of PBMCs. This sequence originates from a man between 35 and 55 years old in good health and CMV-seropositive. This sequence joins TRBV27 and TRBJ1-6; 7 nucleotides agree with TRBD1. The CDR3: CASNRGGSPLHF. The CDR3 DNA is TGTGCCAGCAACAGGGGTGGTTCACCCCTCCACTTT.